Shown below are 10 T cell receptor beta chains from a single sample sequenced in a study of CD8 T cells in Susac syndrome. It was with random hexamers that roughly 0.45 to 1 ug RNA was reverse transcribed. One entry per CDR3 protein, called by TCRdb with MiXCR from the immunoSEQ multiplex PCR reads. The sample has roughly 180,000 distinct CDR3 sequences; around 96% are singletons. Sequenced sample: CD4+ T cells from PBMCs. These receptors all come from a human donor in good health.

V gene TRBV29-1 combines with J gene TRBJ2-3; perhaps TRBD2 as D (6 bases). Trimming cost V 7 bases and J 0 bases, with 11 bases left between them. Germline-derived CDR1 and CDR2 are SQVTM and ANQGSEA. The CDR3 is made up of 13 amino acids. CDR3 in DNA: TGCAGCGCAGACCTAGCGAGCACAGATACGCAGTATTTT. Its protein product is CSADLASTDTQYF.

V is TRBV3-1 and J is TRBJ1-5; 7 positions agree with TRBD1. V trimming: 4 bases; J trimming: 3 bases; junction bases outside the gene matches: 9. Germline CDR1 and CDR2: LGHDT and YNNKEL (reference sequence). This CDR3 has 16 amino acids. CDR3 sequence: CASSPSGTVANQPQHF. The CDR3 DNA sequence: TGTGCCAGCAGCCCAAGCGGGACAGTCGCCAATCAGCCCCAGCATTTT.

The rearrangement joins TRBV28 to TRBJ2-1; 8 bases fit TRBD1. This CDR3 is 13 amino acids long. The junction had 7 bases not matched to a gene; V was cut back by 7 bases and J by 8 bases. Per germline, CDR1 MDHEN and CDR2 SYDVKM. CDR3 bases: TGTGCCAGCATCAGGGGGCCGGGAGATGAGCAGTTCTTC. Its translation: CASIRGPGDEQFF.

In this sample, this clonotype turned up a few times. The chain couples TRBV28 to TRBJ2-3; D is unclear. The CDR3 loop spans 11 amino acids. Per germline, CDR1 MDHEN and CDR2 SYDVKM. The V gene lost 5 bases and the J gene lost 5 bases, with 5 bases spanning the gap. CDR3 DNA sequence: TGTGCCAGCAGTCCCCGAGATACGCAGTATTTT. It is translated as CASSPRDTQYF.

The genes are TRBV29-1 and TRBJ1-3, with a weak D call TRBD1 (6 bases). Germline assignment: CDR1 SQVTM and CDR2 ANQGSEA. The CDR3 is made up of 12 amino acids. V gave up 7 bases and J gave up 2 bases, with 9 bases separating them. CDR3 residues: CSGGTPGNTIYF. CDR3 DNA: TGCAGCGGCGGGACACCTGGAAACACCATATATTTT.

This CDR3 reads CSVYWAGYTF. CDR3 DNA sequence: TGCAGCGTATACTGGGCTGGCTACACCTTC. The rearrangement joins TRBV29-1 to TRBJ1-2; no clear D gene. The CDR3 length is 10 residues. V gave up 6 bases and J gave up 7 bases, with 9 bases separating them. The V gene's germline CDR1 is SQVTM and CDR2 ANQGSEA.

The rearrangement uses TRBV6-2 or TRBV6-3 and TRBJ2-2; D gene ambiguous. The CDR3 is 14 amino acids. V gave up 6 bases and J gave up 5 bases, with 13 bases separating them. CDR1 and CDR2 (germline): MNHEY, SVGEGT. The CDR3 region has the DNA TGTGCCAGCAGCGCTCCGGGTTCTACCGGGGAGCTGTTTTTT. Translation: CASSAPGSTGELFF.

The chain couples TRBV20-1 to TRBJ2-3; 11 nucleotides align to TRBD2. The length of the CDR3 is 14 residues. V was pared by 6 bases and J by 1 base, with 3 bases of the junction left unmatched. The germline gives CDR1 DFQATT, CDR2 SNEGSKA (reference sequence). For the CDR3, the DNA is TGCAGTGCCTCACTAGCGGGGGGCACAGATACGCAGTATTTT. It yields the protein CSASLAGGTDTQYF.

This sequence joins TRBV19 and TRBJ1-1; D is undetermined. The V gene's germline CDR1 is LNHDA and CDR2 SQIVND (reference sequence). The ends were cut back, 9 bases at V and 0 bases at J, with 14 bases in the middle. The CDR3 is 14 amino acids. DNA of the CDR3: TGTGCCAGCACTCCGACGGCCATGAACACTGAAGCTTTCTTT. The encoded protein is CASTPTAMNTEAFF.

The gene calls are TRBV7-9 and TRBJ1-1; D gene uncertain. Germline CDR1 is SEHNR and CDR2 is FQNEAQ (reference sequence). The germline V and J ends were trimmed by 2 bases and 7 bases, with 11 bases remaining between them. This CDR3 comprises 13 residues. CDR3 sequence: CASSLIGLNEAFF. CDR3 in DNA: TGTGCCAGCAGCTTAATAGGCCTGAATGAAGCTTTCTTT.